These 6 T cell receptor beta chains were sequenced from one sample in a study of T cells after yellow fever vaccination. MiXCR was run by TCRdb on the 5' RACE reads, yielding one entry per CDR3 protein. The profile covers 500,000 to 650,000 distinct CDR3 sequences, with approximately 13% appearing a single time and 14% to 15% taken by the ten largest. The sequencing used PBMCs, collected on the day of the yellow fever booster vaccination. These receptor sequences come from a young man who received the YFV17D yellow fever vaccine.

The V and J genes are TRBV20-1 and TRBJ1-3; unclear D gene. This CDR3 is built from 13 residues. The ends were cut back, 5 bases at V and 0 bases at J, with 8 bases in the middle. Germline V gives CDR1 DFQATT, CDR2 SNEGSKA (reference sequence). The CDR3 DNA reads TGCAGTGCTCGAGCCTTCTCTGGAAACACCATATATTTT. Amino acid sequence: CSARAFSGNTIYF.

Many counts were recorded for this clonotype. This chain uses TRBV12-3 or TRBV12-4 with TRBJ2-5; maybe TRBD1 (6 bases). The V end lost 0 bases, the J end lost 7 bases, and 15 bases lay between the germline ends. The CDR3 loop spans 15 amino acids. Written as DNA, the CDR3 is TGTGCCAGCAGTTTAGCGGGGACACAATTCGGGACCCAGTACTTC. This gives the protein CASSLAGTQFGTQYF.

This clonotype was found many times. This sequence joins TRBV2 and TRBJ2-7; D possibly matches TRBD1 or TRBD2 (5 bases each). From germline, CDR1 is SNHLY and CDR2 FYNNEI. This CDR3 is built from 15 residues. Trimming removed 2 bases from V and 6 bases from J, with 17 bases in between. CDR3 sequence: CASSERTSQQGEQYF. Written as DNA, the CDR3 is TGTGCCAGCAGTGAAAGGACTTCCCAGCAGGGCGAGCAGTACTTC.

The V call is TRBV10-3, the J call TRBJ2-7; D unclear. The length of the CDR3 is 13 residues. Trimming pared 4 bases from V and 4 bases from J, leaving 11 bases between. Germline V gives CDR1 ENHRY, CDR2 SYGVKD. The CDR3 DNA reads TGTGCCATCAGTGGCACGGGTTTTTACGAGCAGTACTTC. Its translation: CAISGTGFYEQYF.

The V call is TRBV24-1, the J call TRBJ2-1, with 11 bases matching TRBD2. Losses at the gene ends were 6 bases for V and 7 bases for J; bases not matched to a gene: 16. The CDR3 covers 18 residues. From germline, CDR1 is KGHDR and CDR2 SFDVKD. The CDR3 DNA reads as TGTGCCACCAGTTTAAGTCGGAGACGACTAGCGGGAACGAATGAGCAGTTCTTC. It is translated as CATSLSRRRLAGTNEQFF.

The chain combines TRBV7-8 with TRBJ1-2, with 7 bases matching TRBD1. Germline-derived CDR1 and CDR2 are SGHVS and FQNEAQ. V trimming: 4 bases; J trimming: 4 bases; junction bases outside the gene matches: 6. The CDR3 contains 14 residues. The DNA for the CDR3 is TGTGCCAGCAGCTCTGGACAGGCGGGCTATGGCTACACCTTC. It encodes CASSSGQAGYGYTF.